Shown below are 9 T cell receptor beta chains from a single sample sequenced in a study of T cells in Graves' hyperthyroidism and ophthalmopathy. RNA transcripts were the template for amplifying TCR beta CDR3 regions. The primer set for the first-round RT-PCR of the TCR CDR3 was HTBI. Using its own MiXCR run on the multiplex PCR reads, TCRdb lists one record per CDR3 protein. This sample yields about 720,000 distinct CDR3 sequences, of which about 17% are seen a single time; approximately 8.4% belongs to the top ten. The sequenced material came from blood. The receptors originated from a man aged 18 to 30 with Graves' hyperthyroidism.

This rearrangement joins TRBV29-1 to TRBJ1-1; D not resolved. Between the trimmed V and J ends, which lost 2 bases and 0 bases, there was a span of 10 bases. CDR1 and CDR2 (germline): SQVTM, ANQGSEA. The CDR3 sequence is 14 residues long. The CDR3 nucleotides read TGCAGCGTTGAACTCCGCTTAATGAACACTGAAGCTTTCTTT. Its protein is CSVELRLMNTEAFF.

This clonotype occurred a few times. V gene TRBV24-1 combines with J gene TRBJ1-2; weak D call: TRBD1 (5 bases). The germline V and J ends were trimmed by 6 bases and 4 bases, with 20 bases remaining between them. Per the germline V gene, CDR1 is KGHDR and CDR2 is SFDVKD. This CDR3 contains 16 residues. The CDR3 here is CATSNPMGQGLYGYTF. The CDR3 DNA follows: TGTGCCACCAGTAACCCTATGGGGCAGGGACTCTATGGCTACACCTTC.

The chain carries TRBV29-1 and TRBJ2-1; 8 bases agree with TRBD2. This CDR3 is built from 13 residues. V shed 7 bases, J shed 7 bases, and the junction held 9 bases outside the gene matches. Per the germline V gene, CDR1 is SQVTM and CDR2 is ANQGSEA. CDR3 residues: CSAALAAINEQFF. DNA for the CDR3: TGCAGCGCCGCACTAGCGGCGATTAATGAGCAGTTCTTC.

This chain's CDR3 is CATTGGGCRELFF. CDR3 in DNA: TGTGCCACCACCGGGGGAGGGTGCAGGGAGCTGTTTTTT. The rearrangement joins TRBV28 to TRBJ2-2; 7 bases match TRBD2. J lost 9 bases, V lost 10 bases, and 11 bases had no gene match. The germline CDR1 and CDR2 sequences are MDHEN and SYDVKM. The CDR3 is 13 amino acids.

This clonotype has at least ten counts. The chain combines TRBV5-6 with TRBJ2-5, with D perhaps being TRBD1 or TRBD2 (5 bases each). Trimming left V 2 bases short and J 6 bases short, with 20 bases between. The germline CDR1 and CDR2 sequences are SGHDT and YYEEEE. This CDR3 region has 16 residues. The CDR3: CASSLAGTPAGQTQYF. In nucleotides, the CDR3 is TGTGCCAGCAGCTTAGCCGGGACCCCTGCCGGGCAGACCCAGTACTTC.

This clonotype was recorded many times. The rearrangement uses TRBV7-9 and TRBJ2-7; D call uncertain. Germline V gene sequence: CDR1 SEHNR, CDR2 FQNEAQ (reference sequence). V was clipped by 8 bases and J by 6 bases, with 17 bases between them. The CDR3 covers 13 residues. In DNA form, the CDR3 reads TGTGCCAGCGGCCACAGTACTGTATCCGAGCAGTACTTC. As protein: CASGHSTVSEQYF.

In this sample, this clonotype turned up many times. This chain joins TRBV20-1 and TRBJ2-7; 10 positions agree with TRBD2. Germline V gene sequence: CDR1 DFQATT, CDR2 SNEGSKA (reference sequence). V was clipped by 5 bases and J by 2 bases; unmatched bases: 12. This CDR3 spans 16 amino acids. This CDR3 is CSAGRPGLADTYEQYF. CDR3 nucleotide sequence: TGCAGTGCTGGCCGTCCTGGACTAGCGGATACCTACGAGCAGTACTTC.

This clonotype was counted a few times. This chain links TRBV19 with TRBJ2-1; possibly TRBD2 for D (5 bases). CDR1 is LNHDA and CDR2 is SQIVND in the germline V gene (reference sequence). V was trimmed by 5 bases and J by 0 bases, leaving 11 bases between them. There are 15 residues in the CDR3. For the CDR3, the DNA is TGTGCCAGTAGTGGCGGGCTAAGCTCCTACAATGAGCAGTTCTTC. Encoded protein: CASSGGLSSYNEQFF.

The V call is TRBV29-1, the J call TRBJ2-4, with D maybe TRBD2 (6 bases). V lost 4 bases, J lost 2 bases, and 9 bases lay in between. The germline V gene has CDR1 SQVTM and CDR2 ANQGSEA. This CDR3 comprises 13 residues. CDR3 coding DNA: TGCAGCGTTGGGCGGGATCCCAAAAACATTCAGTACTTC. It encodes CSVGRDPKNIQYF.